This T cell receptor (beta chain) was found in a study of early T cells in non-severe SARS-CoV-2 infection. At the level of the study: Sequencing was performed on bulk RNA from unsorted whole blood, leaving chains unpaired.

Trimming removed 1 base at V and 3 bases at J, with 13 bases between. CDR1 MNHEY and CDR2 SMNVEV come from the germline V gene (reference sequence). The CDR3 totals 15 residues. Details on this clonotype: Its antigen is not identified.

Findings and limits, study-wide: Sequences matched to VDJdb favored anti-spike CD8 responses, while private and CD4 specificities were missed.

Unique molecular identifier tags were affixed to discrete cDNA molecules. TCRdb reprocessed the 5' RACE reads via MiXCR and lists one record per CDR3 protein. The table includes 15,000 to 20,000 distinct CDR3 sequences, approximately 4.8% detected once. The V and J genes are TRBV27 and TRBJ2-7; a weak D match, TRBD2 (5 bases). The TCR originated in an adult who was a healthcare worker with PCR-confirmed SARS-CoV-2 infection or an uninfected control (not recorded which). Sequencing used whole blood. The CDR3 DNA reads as TGTGCCAGCAGTTTATGGGCTAGTGACTACTACGAGCAGTACTTC. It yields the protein CASSLWASDYYEQYF.